This T cell receptor (beta chain) was identified in a study of cytomegalovirus exposure and HLA in healthy donors. Details on this clone: The antigen remains undetermined.

Whole-study results and caveats: Associated with cytomegalovirus, according to the listing, were 150 to 200 TCR beta chains. A few chains linked to CMV were shown in vitro to be specific for CMV antigens. In a later analysis, first-cohort TCR clusters were found to tend to co-occur in the 130 or so validation repertoires.

V lost 5 bases to trimming and J lost 5 bases; unmatched junction nucleotides: 4. Germline V gene sequence: CDR1 SGHDN, CDR2 FVKESK. The CDR3 covers 13 residues. Among the roughly 120 subjects of the validation cohort, separate from the approximately 670-subject first cohort, were the donors. Data came from immunoSEQ multiplex PCR; TCRdb stores just in-frame clones and leaves some out. The repertoire holds roughly 180,000 clones, with around nine tenths as singletons. V is TRBV14 and J is TRBJ1-2; 8 bases align to TRBD1. The TCR sequence derives from a man aged 25-45 years in good health and CMV-seropositive. Sequences were obtained from PBMCs. CDR3: CASSADRAYGYTF. The CDR3 DNA is TGTGCCAGCAGCGCGGACAGGGCGTATGGCTACACCTTC.